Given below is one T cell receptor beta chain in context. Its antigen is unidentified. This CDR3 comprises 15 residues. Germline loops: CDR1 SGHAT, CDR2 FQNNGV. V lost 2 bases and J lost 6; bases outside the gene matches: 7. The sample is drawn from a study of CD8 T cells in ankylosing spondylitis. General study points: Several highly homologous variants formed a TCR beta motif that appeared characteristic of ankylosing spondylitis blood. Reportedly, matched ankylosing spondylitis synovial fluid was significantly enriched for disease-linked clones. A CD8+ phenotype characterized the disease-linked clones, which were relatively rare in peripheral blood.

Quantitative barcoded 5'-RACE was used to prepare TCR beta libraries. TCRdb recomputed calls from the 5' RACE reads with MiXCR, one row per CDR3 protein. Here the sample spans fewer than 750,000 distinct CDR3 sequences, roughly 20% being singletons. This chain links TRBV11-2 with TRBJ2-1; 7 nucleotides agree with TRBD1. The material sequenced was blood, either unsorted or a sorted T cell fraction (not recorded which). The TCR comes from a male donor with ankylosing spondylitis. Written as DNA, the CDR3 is TGTGCCAGCAGCTTAAGGGGGCTGGAAATCAATGAGCAGTTCTTC. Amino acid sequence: CASSLRGLEINEQFF.